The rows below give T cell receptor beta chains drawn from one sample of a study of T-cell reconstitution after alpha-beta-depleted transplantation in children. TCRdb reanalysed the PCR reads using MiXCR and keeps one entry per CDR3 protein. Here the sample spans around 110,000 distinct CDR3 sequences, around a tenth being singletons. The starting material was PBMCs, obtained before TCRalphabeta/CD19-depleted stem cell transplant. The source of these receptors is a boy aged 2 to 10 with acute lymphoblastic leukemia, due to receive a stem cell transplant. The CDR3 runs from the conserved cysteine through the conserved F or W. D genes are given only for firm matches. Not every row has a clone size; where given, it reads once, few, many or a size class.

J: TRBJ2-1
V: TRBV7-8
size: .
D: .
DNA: TGTGCCAGCAGCTTGGATGGGAGCTCCTACAATGAGCAGTTCTTC
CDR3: CASSLDGSSYNEQFF

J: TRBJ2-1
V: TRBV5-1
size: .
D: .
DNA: TGCGCCAGCAGCCCACTGACGAGCTCCTACAATGAGCAGTTCTTC
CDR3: CASSPLTSSYNEQFF

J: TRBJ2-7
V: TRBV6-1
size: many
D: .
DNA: TGTGCCAGCAGTCCAGGGGGAGGAGGGGACTACGAGCAGTACTTC
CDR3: CASSPGGGGDYEQYF

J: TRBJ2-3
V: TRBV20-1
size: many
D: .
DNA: TGCAGTGTCGGCCTTCCACTGACTGATACGCAGTATTTT
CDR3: CSVGLPLTDTQYF

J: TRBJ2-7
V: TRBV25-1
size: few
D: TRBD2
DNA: TGTGCCACCCAAGGACTAGCGGGCCCCTACGAGCAGTACTTC
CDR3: CATQGLAGPYEQYF

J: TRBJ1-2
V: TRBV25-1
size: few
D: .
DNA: TGTGCCAGCAGTGAATTTAACGGGATTGGAGGCTACACCTTC
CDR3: CASSEFNGIGGYTF

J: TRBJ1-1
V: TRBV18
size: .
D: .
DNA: TGTGCCAGCTCACCGGCGCAGAACACTGAAGCTTTCTTT
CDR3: CASSPAQNTEAFF

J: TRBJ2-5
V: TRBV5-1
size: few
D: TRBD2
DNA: TGCGCCAGCAGCTTACGGGGGGAGAAAGAGACCCAGTACTTC
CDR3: CASSLRGEKETQYF

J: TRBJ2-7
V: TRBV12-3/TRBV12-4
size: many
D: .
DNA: TGTGCCAGCAGTTCGCCCGGACGGGCCCTGGGGGAGCAGTACTTC
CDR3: CASSSPGRALGEQYF

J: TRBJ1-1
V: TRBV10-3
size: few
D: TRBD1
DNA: TGTGCCATCAGTACCGGACAGGGGGCTGTGGAAGCTTTCTTT
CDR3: CAISTGQGAVEAFF

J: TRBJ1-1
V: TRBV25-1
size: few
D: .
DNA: TGTGCCAGCAGTGACCCTCCTGGGGGGAGGCACACTGAAGCTTTCTTT
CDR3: CASSDPPGGRHTEAFF

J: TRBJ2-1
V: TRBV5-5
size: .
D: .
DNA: TGTGCCAGCAGCTTGGAGGTCACGGATGAGCAGTTCTTC
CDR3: CASSLEVTDEQFF

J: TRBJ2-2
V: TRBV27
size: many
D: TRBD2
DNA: TGTGCCAGCGGGATAACCCTGACTAGCCCGGCCGGGGAGCTGTTTTTT
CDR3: CASGITLTSPAGELFF

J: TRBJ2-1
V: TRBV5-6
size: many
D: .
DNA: TGTGCCAGCAGCCTAAACGGAGCGGATGAGCAGTTCTTC
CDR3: CASSLNGADEQFF

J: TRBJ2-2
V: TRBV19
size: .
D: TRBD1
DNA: TGTGCCAGTAGAATCAACAGGGGTACCGGGGAGCTGTTTTTT
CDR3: CASRINRGTGELFF

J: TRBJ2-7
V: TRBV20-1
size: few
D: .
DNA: TGCAGTGCTGCCCCAAGCCCGGGGTTTAATGGGGACGAGCAGTACTTC
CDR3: CSAAPSPGFNGDEQYF

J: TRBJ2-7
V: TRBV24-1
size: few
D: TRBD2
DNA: TGTGCCACCAGATGGCGCGCTAGCGGGAGTCAGGAGCAGTACTTC
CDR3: CATRWRASGSQEQYF

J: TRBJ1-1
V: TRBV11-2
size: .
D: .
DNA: TGTGCCAGCAGCTTAGCCCCCTTCGCTTTCTTT
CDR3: CASSLAPFAFF

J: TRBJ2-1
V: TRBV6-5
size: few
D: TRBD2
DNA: TGTGCCAGCAGTTACAACAGCGGGGACTCCTACAATGAGCAGTTCTTC
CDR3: CASSYNSGDSYNEQFF

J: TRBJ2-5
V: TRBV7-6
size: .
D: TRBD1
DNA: TGTGCCAGCAGCTTAGGGATCGCAGGGACAGCTCAAGAGACCCAGTACTTC
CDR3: CASSLGIAGTAQETQYF

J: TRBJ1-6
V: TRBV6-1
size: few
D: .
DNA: TGTGCCAGCAGTGAAGCGCTGGGGAGAACTTCACCCCTCCACTTT
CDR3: CASSEALGRTSPLHF

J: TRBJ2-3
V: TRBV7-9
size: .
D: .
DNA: TGTGCCAGCAGCTCCCAGGGCAGCACCCGCACAGATACGCAGTATTTT
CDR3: CASSSQGSTRTDTQYF

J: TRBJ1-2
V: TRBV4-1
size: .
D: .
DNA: TGCGCCAGCAGCCAAGACGGCTACTATGGCTACACCTTC
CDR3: CASSQDGYYGYTF

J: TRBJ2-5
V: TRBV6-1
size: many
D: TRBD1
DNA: TGTGCCAGCAGTGTAACAGGGGTGCAGAAAGAGACCCAGTACTTC
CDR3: CASSVTGVQKETQYF

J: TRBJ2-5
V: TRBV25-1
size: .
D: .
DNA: TGTGCCAGCAGTGATGTGGCTACCCAAGAGACCCAGTACTTC
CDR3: CASSDVATQETQYF

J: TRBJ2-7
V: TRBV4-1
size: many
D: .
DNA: TGCGCCAGCAGCCTCTTCTCAGCGACTACCTACGAGCAGTACTTC
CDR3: CASSLFSATTYEQYF

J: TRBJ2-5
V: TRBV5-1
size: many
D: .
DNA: TGCGCCAGCAGCGCCGCCCGACAGTTTCAAGAGACCCAGTACTTC
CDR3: CASSAARQFQETQYF

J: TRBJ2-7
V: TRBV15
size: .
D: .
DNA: TGTGCCACCAGCTCTCCCTACGAGCAGTACTTC
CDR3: CATSSPYEQYF

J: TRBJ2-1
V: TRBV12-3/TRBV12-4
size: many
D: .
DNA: TGTGCCAGCAGTGGACAGAGGGGGGATGAGCAGTTCTTC
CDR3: CASSGQRGDEQFF